This TCR beta chain was captured in a study of blood T cell repertoires in COVID-19. Germline CDR1 MNHNY, CDR2 SVGAGI (reference sequence). The CDR3 sequence is 13 residues long. Unmatched junction bases numbered 8, after V lost 6 bases and J lost 7 bases. Authors' analysis steps: Reference gene primers were amplified, and this amplification served to estimate nucleated cell counts. TCRdb's table, derived via immunoSEQ multiplex PCR, lists solely in-frame clones and lacks some. V and J calls plus clone size are reproduced from that table; the DNA served to infer D and trimming. Of about 300,000 clones in the sample, 89% were seen once.

This sequence was found in a man between 18 and 35 years old who had recovered from COVID-19. The chain is built from TRBV6-6 and TRBJ1-2, with 7 bases fitting TRBD1. Sequences were obtained from peripheral blood. The CDR3 DNA reads as TGTGCCAGCAGCGTACCCTCAGGGGGTGGCTACACCTTC. Translating gives CASSVPSGGGYTF.